The 2 T cell receptor beta chains given below trace back to one sample, sequenced in a study of T-cell memory formation after mild COVID-19. From the 5' RACE reads, TCRdb called clonotypes with MiXCR, one entry per CDR3 protein. The sample lists fewer than 450,000 distinct CDR3 sequences, 20% to 25% occurring once. Sequenced: PBMCs or a T cell subset sorted from them (not recorded which). These receptors were taken from an adult woman who had mild COVID-19 (a few samples of this study predate the infection). Cell type and time point are not known.

The chain joins TRBV21-1 to TRBJ1-2. TRBV21-1 is described as a pseudogene. The CDR3 consists of 15 residues. The CDR3 nucleotides are TGTGCCAGCAGCATTGGGCCTCTGGGCCCCTATGGCTACACCTTC. This sequence encodes CASSIGPLGPYGYTF.

The V and J genes are TRBV5-1 and TRBJ2-3; D not resolved. V dropped 6 bases and J dropped 0 bases, with 14 bases sitting between them. CDR1 is SGHRS and CDR2 is YFSETQ in the germline V gene. The CDR3 is 15 residues long. The CDR3 nucleotides are TGCGCCAGCAAAGTTTCGGTAACTAGCACAGATACGCAGTATTTT. Its protein product is CASKVSVTSTDTQYF.